One and the same sample provided the 19 T cell receptor beta chains below, sequenced in a study of T cells in Graves' hyperthyroidism and ophthalmopathy. RNA transcripts provided the source from which TCR beta CDR3 regions were amplified. HTBI primers were the set used in a first-round RT-PCR of the TCR CDR3. TCRdb reprocessed the multiplex PCR reads with MiXCR, giving one entry per CDR3 protein. The sample holds more than 450,000 distinct CDR3 sequences, 20% seen once. Sequenced: blood. These TCRs come from a man aged 40-49 years with Graves' ophthalmopathy.

This clonotype came up a few times. The J gene is TRBJ1-1, the V gene TRBV6-1, with D possibly TRBD1 on 6 matching bases. Trimming took 8 bases from V and 1 from J, leaving 14 bases between them. The CDR3 totals 14 residues. The germline V gene encodes CDR1 MNHNS and CDR2 SASEGT. CDR3 sequence reads: CASVTGLANTEAFF. Written as DNA, the CDR3 is TGTGCCAGCGTAACAGGGCTGGCGAACACTGAAGCTTTCTTT.

This clonotype occurred a few times. This chain links TRBV28 with TRBJ2-1, with 10 positions matching TRBD2. Germline V gene data show CDR1 as MDHEN and CDR2 as SYDVKM. This CDR3 is built from 14 residues. The trim removed 6 bases at V and 6 bases at J, leaving 5 bases unmatched. The DNA of the CDR3 is TGTGCCAGCAGCTTCGGACTAGCGGCCAATGAGCAGTTCTTC. It yields the protein CASSFGLAANEQFF.

The gene calls are TRBV19 and TRBJ2-1; 8 bases match TRBD1. V shed 3 bases, J shed 6 bases, and the junction held 4 bases outside the gene matches. The CDR3 spans 14 residues. The germline gives CDR1 LNHDA, CDR2 SQIVND (reference sequence). Written as DNA, the CDR3 is TGTGCCAGTAGTATCACAGGGGGGAGCAATGAGCAGTTCTTC. This encodes CASSITGGSNEQFF.

The J gene is TRBJ1-5, the V gene TRBV5-1; possibly TRBD1 for D (5 bases). Germline lookup yields CDR1 SGHRS and CDR2 YFSETQ. V lost 0 bases and J 4 bases, leaving 11 bases between the germline ends. The CDR3 runs to 15 residues. CDR3 region: CASSLDAGQNQPQHF. CDR3 nucleotide sequence: TGCGCCAGCAGCTTGGATGCGGGGCAAAATCAGCCCCAGCATTTT.

This clonotype has a handful of counts. V gene TRBV12-3 or TRBV12-4 combines with J gene TRBJ2-1, with 8 bases aligning to TRBD2. This CDR3 region has 16 residues. Trimming took 6 bases from V and 8 from J; bases not matched to a gene: 15. The CDR3 DNA reads as TGTGCCAGCAGACAACCAGCGGGAGACCTCATGGATGAGCAGTTCTTC. Translating gives CASRQPAGDLMDEQFF.

This clonotype was seen a handful of times. J is TRBJ2-7 and V is TRBV19, with D unresolved. V was pared by 6 bases and J by 0 bases, with 15 bases between. The CDR3 runs to 15 residues. Germline V gene lookup returns CDR1 LNHDA and CDR2 SQIVND (reference sequence). The CDR3 sequence: CASRWVAGSSYEQYF. The CDR3 DNA follows: TGTGCCAGTAGATGGGTCGCCGGGTCCTCCTACGAGCAGTACTTC.

This clonotype was seen at least ten times. The V call is TRBV6-2 or TRBV6-3, the J call TRBJ2-7; 9 bases are shared with TRBD1. With 1 base clipped from V and 6 bases from J, the junction kept 7 bases outside the gene matches. This CDR3 has 15 residues. Germline values: CDR1 MNHEY, CDR2 SVGEGT. The CDR3, as DNA: TGTGCCAGCAGTTACTTGGGACAGGGCGTGGGCGAGCAGTACTTC. Translating it yields CASSYLGQGVGEQYF.

The gene calls are TRBV20-1 and TRBJ2-5; D unclear. Germline loops: CDR1 DFQATT, CDR2 SNEGSKA (reference sequence). The germline V and J ends were trimmed by 6 bases and 1 base, with 18 bases remaining between them. The CDR3 consists of 15 residues. CDR3 nucleotides: TGCAGTGCCGCGCCGAGCTCGGGCCGCCAAGAGACCCAGTACTTC. Protein product: CSAAPSSGRQETQYF.

The chain employs TRBV4-1 and TRBJ2-7; perhaps TRBD2 as D (7 bases). The CDR3 sequence is 14 residues long. Germline V gene data show CDR1 as MGHRA and CDR2 as YSYEKL. The germline V and J ends were trimmed by 6 bases and 6 bases, with 18 bases remaining between them. The CDR3 DNA reads as TGCGCCAGCAGTCCTCCCAGGAGGGGGGGCGAGCAGTACTTC. It encodes CASSPPRRGGEQYF.

Ten or more counts support this clonotype. The V call is TRBV7-9, the J call TRBJ1-1; D is ambiguous. Germline lookup yields CDR1 SEHNR and CDR2 FQNEAQ (reference sequence). The V gene lost 6 bases and the J gene lost 1 base, with 9 bases spanning the gap. CDR3 length: 13 amino acids. The CDR3, as DNA: TGTGCCAGCAGGCAGGCTCCGAACACTGAAGCTTTCTTT. Amino acids: CASRQAPNTEAFF.

This clonotype was recorded a few times. The chain has TRBV3-1 and TRBJ2-1; D is perhaps TRBD2 (5 bases). Germline CDR1 and CDR2: LGHDT and YNNKEL (reference sequence). Trimming cost V 3 bases and J 12 bases, with 15 bases left between them. The CDR3 loop spans 13 amino acids. DNA of the CDR3: TGTGCCAGCAGCCAGGACTTAGTCTCAGGGCAGTTCTTC. It encodes CASSQDLVSGQFF.

This clonotype was observed at least ten times. V usage is TRBV7-8 and J usage is TRBJ2-1, with 9 bases that match TRBD2. CDR1 is SGHVS, CDR2 FQNEAQ, per germline. Losses at the gene ends were 1 base for V and 8 bases for J; bases not matched to a gene: 12. CDR3 size: 17 residues. Written as DNA, the CDR3 is TGTGCCAGCAGCTTAGATCCCGGACTAGCGAGGTCCCATGAGCAGTTCTTC. Translating gives CASSLDPGLARSHEQFF.

Ten or more counts support this clonotype. The chain carries TRBV11-2 and TRBJ2-7, with 8 bases identical to TRBD2. The CDR3 extends over 17 amino acids. Germline values: CDR1 SGHAT, CDR2 FQNNGV. The V and J ends lost 0 bases and 3 bases, in that order; junction bases with no gene match: 10. The CDR3 protein is CASSLDLVAGPFYEQYF. For the CDR3, the DNA is TGTGCCAGCAGCTTAGATCTCGTAGCGGGGCCATTCTACGAGCAGTACTTC.

This clonotype was detected a few times. This chain joins TRBV19 and TRBJ1-6; D not certain. Trimming removed 5 bases at V and 0 bases at J, with 5 bases between. The CDR3 spans 14 residues. In germline, CDR1 is LNHDA, CDR2 SQIVND (reference sequence). This CDR3 reads CASSEASYNSPLHF. The DNA for the CDR3 is TGTGCCAGTAGTGAGGCCTCCTATAATTCACCCCTCCACTTT.

This clonotype was seen a few times. V is TRBV3-1 and J is TRBJ2-7, with D possibly called TRBD1 or TRBD2 (6 bases each). Germline V gene sequence: CDR1 LGHDT, CDR2 YNNKEL (reference sequence). V lost 5 bases and J 7 bases, leaving 15 bases between the germline ends. This CDR3 is 13 amino acids long. The CDR3 bases are TGTGCCAGCAGCGGGGGGCGAGCGGGTGAGCAGTACTTC. Its translation is CASSGGRAGEQYF.

This clonotype was seen ten or more times. This rearrangement joins TRBV11-2 to TRBJ2-1; D is possibly TRBD1 or TRBD2 (5 bases each). Trimming pared 3 bases from V and 3 bases from J, leaving 15 bases between. Germline loops: CDR1 SGHAT, CDR2 FQNNGV. The CDR3 length is 16 residues. The chain's CDR3 is CASSLASNQGYNEQFF. DNA of the CDR3: TGTGCCAGCAGCTTGGCTAGCAATCAGGGCTACAATGAGCAGTTCTTC.

This clonotype appeared a few times. One end of the junction varies from germline; a read error may be responsible. The chain carries TRBV12-5 and TRBJ2-5; D gene uncertain. The germline gives CDR1 LGHNT, CDR2 FRNRAP. The CDR3 is 14 residues long. CDR3 amino acids: CASALGSIPETQYF. The DNA of the CDR3 is TGTGCTAGTGCTTTGGGAAGCATACCGGAGACCCAGTACTTC.

Of note for this clonotype: A much larger clone lies a single base off, so this may be a read error. This CDR3 reads CSARKAGVCNEQFF. Here the CDR3 DNA reads TGCAGTGCTAGAAAAGCGGGGGTATGCAATGAGCAGTTCTTC. The chain couples TRBV20-1 to TRBJ2-1, with TRBD2 matching 8 bases. The V and J ends lost 2 bases and 6 bases, in that order; junction bases with no gene match: 6. This CDR3 is 14 amino acids long. CDR1 is DFQATT and CDR2 is SNEGSKA in the germline V gene (reference sequence).

This clonotype was picked up many times. J is TRBJ1-2 and V is TRBV11-2; the D is unclear. The ends were cut back, 4 bases at V and 1 base at J, with 7 bases in the middle. Germline V lookup: CDR1 SGHAT, CDR2 FQNNGV. The CDR3 covers 13 residues. The CDR3 DNA follows: TGTGCCAGCAGCTCCGACCTTAACTATGGCTACACCTTC. Residues: CASSSDLNYGYTF.